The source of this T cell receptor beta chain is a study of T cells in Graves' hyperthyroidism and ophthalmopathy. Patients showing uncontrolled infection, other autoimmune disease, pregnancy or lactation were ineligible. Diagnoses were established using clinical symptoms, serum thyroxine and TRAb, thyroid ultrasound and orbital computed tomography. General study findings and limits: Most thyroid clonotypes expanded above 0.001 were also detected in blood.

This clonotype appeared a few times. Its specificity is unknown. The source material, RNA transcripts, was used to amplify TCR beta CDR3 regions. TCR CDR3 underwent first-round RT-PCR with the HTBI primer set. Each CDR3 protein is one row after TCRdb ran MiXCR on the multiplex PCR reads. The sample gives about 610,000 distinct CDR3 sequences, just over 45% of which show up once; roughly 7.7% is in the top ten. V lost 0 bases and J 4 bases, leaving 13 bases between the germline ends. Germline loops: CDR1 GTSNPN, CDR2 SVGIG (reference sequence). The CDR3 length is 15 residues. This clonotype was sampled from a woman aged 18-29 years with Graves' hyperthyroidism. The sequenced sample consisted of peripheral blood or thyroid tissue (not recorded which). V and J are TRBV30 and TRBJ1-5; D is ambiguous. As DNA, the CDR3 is TGTGCCTGGAGTGTACGAAGAGGTGTTAATCAGCCCCAGCATTTT. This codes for CAWSVRRGVNQPQHF.